The clone carrying this T cell receptor beta chain was picked up a small number of times. V shed 5 bases and J shed 6 bases, with 34 bases lying between them. CDR1 SGHAT and CDR2 FQNNGV come from the germline V gene. The CDR3 sequence is 20 residues long. TCRdb used MiXCR to reprocess the PCR reads, holding one entry per CDR3 protein. The repertoire has roughly 9,800 distinct CDR3 sequences, roughly a quarter of them found once; the top ten carry roughly 19%. The data stem from a study of immune characterization of retroperitoneal liposarcoma. The sequenced sample was blood. This TCR was recovered from a male donor with retroperitoneal liposarcoma. The rearrangement links TRBV11-2 to TRBJ1-1; D possibly corresponds to TRBD1 (6 bases). The CDR3 coding sequence is TGTGCCAGCAGCCAGGGAGGTTCCGTCAGGAAACCCGACAGGTGGGCTGAAGCTTTCTTT. Translation gives CASSQGGSVRKPDRWAEAFF.